The source of this T cell receptor beta chain is a study of T cell repertoires in cytomegalovirus infection (dated by TCRdb to between 2018 and 2020). Concerning the study at large: Alongside well-studied HLA-B-restricted epitopes, the peptide stimulations were aimed at recently identified HLA-C-restricted CMV epitopes, whose presentation resists viral immunomodulation. Because public TCR beta signatures pointed to carriage of CMV infection together with the matching HLA type, the HLA type of each donor mattered for the analysis.

The sample's treatment or condition label, in plain terms: in vitro stimulation with specific CMV peptide epitopes to enrich CMV-specific T cells. General findings and caveats noted by the study authors: In the ex vivo response, HLA-C-restricted CMV-specific TCR beta clonotypes were dominant, and in two of eight donors the single most frequent clonotype came from this HLA-C-restricted group. In both this cohort and an independent roughly 330-donor cohort, the cumulative frequency of public TCR beta family members distinguished carriers of CMV infection plus the relevant HLA type.

Trimming removed 4 bases from V and 3 bases from J, leaving 3 bases between the germline ends. Looking up the germline V gene yields CDR1 ENHRY and CDR2 SYGVKD. The CDR3 sequence holds 12 residues, the cysteine and phenylalanine included. Only CDR3 DNA is held: 36 bases, read in frame from base 1. The reads were generated on an Illumina HiSeq 1500. Using fastp at Q25 and MiXCR, TCRdb reprocessed the public reads and kept productive beta chains. Rows are combined by CDR3 protein, so each entry shows the most common genes and DNA. The sample has about 180,000 distinct CDR3 sequences on record, about a fifth of them singletons. Of the sample, about 25% falls within the top ten clones. Of note for this clonotype: Its antigen has not been determined. Base qualities are missing; no much larger clone stands one base away.

Sequenced material: CD8+ T cells from cultured PBMCs, taken from culture after CMV antigen stimulation. This clonotype was sampled from a human donor in good health (CMV status not recorded). Some clones in this sample may be carry-over from other donors' samples. The chain is encoded by TRBV10-3 joined to TRBJ2-2; no D segment can be confidently identified. Here is the DNA: TGTGCCATCAGTGCCGACACCGGGGAGCTGTTTTTT. It translates as CAISADTGELFF.